This T cell receptor beta chain was obtained from a study of early T cells in non-severe SARS-CoV-2 infection. The V gene's germline CDR1 is SQVTM and CDR2 ANQGSEA. After removal of 7 bases from V and 13 bases from J, the junction contained 15 bases not matched to a gene. This CDR3 has 12 residues. TCRdb ran MiXCR on the 5' RACE reads and lists one entry per CDR3 protein. Among tens of thousands of distinct CDR3 sequences listed, 9.3% were seen once. This clonotype was counted at least ten times. The TCR sequence derives from an adult who was a healthcare worker with PCR-confirmed SARS-CoV-2 infection or an uninfected control (not recorded which). The rearrangement uses TRBV29-1 and TRBJ1-1; the match to TRBD1 covers 7 bases. Sequenced input: whole blood. The CDR3 bases are TGCAGCGGGGCTGGGACAGAAGGTTATCATTTCTTT. Its translation is CSGAGTEGYHFF.